The 23 T cell receptor beta chains below come from one sample, sequenced in a study of T cell repertoires in cytomegalovirus infection. Each CDR3 protein gets one entry after TCRdb re-called the reads with MiXCR. The sample has around 360,000 distinct CDR3 sequences, about 32% seen once. No antigen is known for these receptors. Here the sequenced sample was cultured PBMCs, taken from culture after CMV antigen stimulation. Receptors originate from a human donor in good health (CMV status not recorded). Some clones in this sample may be carry-over from other donors' samples.

At least ten counts were recorded for this clonotype. The chain has TRBV7-6 and TRBJ1-2, with D maybe TRBD1 (5 bases). The CDR3 has 15 residues. V lost 1 base and J 1 base, leaving 10 bases between the germline ends. The germline V gene has CDR1 SGHVS and CDR2 FNYEAQ. The CDR3 reads CASSLGGRSNYGYTF. CDR3 bases: TGTGCCAGCAGCTTAGGGGGACGGAGTAACTATGGCTACACCTTC.

This chain connects TRBV12-3 or TRBV12-4 to TRBJ2-5, with TRBD1 matching 10 bases. V gave up 1 base and J gave up 5 bases; unmatched junction bases: 4. This CDR3 comprises 15 residues. The CDR3: CASSLGDRGLETQYF. CDR3 DNA: TGTGCCAGCAGTTTAGGGGACAGGGGATTGGAGACCCAGTACTTC.

The genes are TRBV19 and TRBJ2-6; tentatively, D is TRBD1 or TRBD2 (6 bases each). This CDR3 comprises 15 residues. Germline CDR1 LNHDA, CDR2 SQIVND (reference sequence). Between the trimmed V and J ends, which lost 10 bases and 0 bases, there was a span of 13 bases. CDR3 sequence reads: CATQGGSSGANVLTF. DNA of the CDR3: TGTGCCACCCAAGGGGGGTCCTCTGGGGCCAACGTCCTGACTTTC.

This clonotype was counted between two and nine times. This chain joins TRBV12-3 or TRBV12-4 and TRBJ2-1, with D uncertain. The CDR3 covers 11 residues. Trimming removed 3 bases from V and 9 bases from J, with 6 bases in between. The CDR3 DNA reads as TGTGCCAGCAGTTTCCTAGTTGAGCAGTTCTTC. This gives the protein CASSFLVEQFF.

In DNA form, the CDR3 reads TGTGCCAGTAGTGCTCGGGACAGGGGATGGACTGAAGCTTTCTTT. This translates into CASSARDRGWTEAFF. The rearrangement joins TRBV19 to TRBJ1-1, with 10 bases aligning to TRBD1. J lost 5 bases, V lost 5 bases, and 8 bases had no gene match. The CDR3 has 15 residues. Germline V CDR1 and CDR2: LNHDA, SQIVND (reference sequence).

This clonotype has only a few counts. The chain combines TRBV28 with TRBJ2-1, with 10 positions matching TRBD2. Looked up from germline, CDR1 is MDHEN and CDR2 is SYDVKM. V shed 9 bases and J 7 bases; nucleotides not matched to a gene: 12. The CDR3 runs to 15 residues. CDR3 region: CASSPGTSVKNEQFF. Written as DNA, the CDR3 is TGTGCCAGTTCCCCAGGGACTAGCGTTAAGAATGAGCAGTTCTTC.

The genes are TRBV19 and TRBJ1-2; D might be TRBD1 (6 bases). CDR3 size: 15 residues. Trimming stripped 7 bases from V and 2 bases from J, with 17 bases between. The V gene's germline CDR1 is LNHDA and CDR2 SQIVND (reference sequence). The CDR3 sequence is CASIPSPDRNYGYTF. As DNA, the CDR3 is TGTGCCAGTATCCCCAGCCCCGACAGGAACTATGGCTACACCTTC.

In DNA, the CDR3 is TGTGCCACCAGGGGGAGGGTTTATAGCAATCAGCCCCAGCATTTT. Translation: CATRGRVYSNQPQHF. V gene TRBV24-1 combines with J gene TRBJ1-5; no firm D call. The CDR3 is 15 residues long. V was clipped by 7 bases and J by 0 bases, with 12 bases between them. Germline V lookup: CDR1 KGHDR, CDR2 SFDVKD.

The V gene is TRBV5-4, the J gene TRBJ1-1; 8 nucleotides line up with TRBD1. Unmatched junction bases numbered 7, after V lost 4 bases and J lost 2 bases. The CDR3 covers 15 residues. Germline V gene data show CDR1 as SGHNT and CDR2 as YYREEE (reference sequence). The CDR3 protein is CASSPPDRVNTEAFF. The CDR3 DNA sequence: TGTGCCAGCAGCCCGCCGGACAGGGTCAACACTGAAGCTTTCTTT.

The genes are TRBV7-2 and TRBJ2-5; D ambiguous. Trimming shortened V by 2 bases and J by 7 bases, and 8 bases separated the two germline ends. CDR1 SGHTA and CDR2 FQGNSA come from the germline V gene. CDR3 length: 12 residues. The CDR3 DNA is TGTGCCAGCAGCTTACTTTTTGCGACCCAGTACTTC. Translated, it gives CASSLLFATQYF.

This clonotype was counted only a few times. This chain links TRBV27 with TRBJ2-3; the match to TRBD1 covers 10 bases. J was trimmed by 1 base and V by 0 bases; bases with no gene match: 13. The length of the CDR3 is 20 residues. In germline, CDR1 is MNHEY, CDR2 SMNVEV (reference sequence). The CDR3 DNA sequence: TGTGCCAGCAGTTTATCGCGGAGTCTCTTGGGGACAGGGGGCACAGATACGCAGTATTTT. It codes for CASSLSRSLLGTGGTDTQYF.

The genes are TRBV5-6 and TRBJ1-5, with D hard to call. CDR1 is SGHDT, CDR2 YYEEEE, per germline. V dropped 4 bases and J dropped 6 bases, with 20 bases sitting between them. CDR3 length: 16 residues. DNA for the CDR3: TGTGCCAGCAGCCCCCTTTCTGGGCCATCTCGTCAGCCCCAGCATTTT. Translated, it gives CASSPLSGPSRQPQHF.

The chain combines TRBV10-3 with TRBJ1-1; TRBD1 matches at 7 bases. The trim removed 5 bases at V and 4 bases at J, leaving 1 base unmatched. Germline V CDR1 and CDR2: ENHRY, SYGVKD. The CDR3 sequence is 12 residues long. DNA for the CDR3: TGTGCCATCAGTCAGGGGGGCACTGAAGCTTTCTTT. Protein sequence: CAISQGGTEAFF.

This clonotype turned up a few times. The V call is TRBV4-3, the J call TRBJ1-3; D remains ambiguous. Germline assignment: CDR1 LGHNA and CDR2 YSLEER. CDR3 length: 13 residues. V lost 6 bases, J lost 3 bases, and 9 bases lay in between. CDR3 sequence reads: CASRASGGNTIYF. CDR3 nucleotide sequence: TGCGCCAGCAGGGCTAGCGGTGGAAACACCATATATTTT.

This clonotype was detected many times. The gene calls are TRBV7-2 and TRBJ2-7, with TRBD2 matching over 8 bases. The CDR3 is made up of 16 amino acids. J gave up 0 bases and V 5 bases, and 9 bases lay outside the gene matches. Germline V gene sequence: CDR1 SGHTA, CDR2 FQGNSA. The CDR3 DNA reads TGTGCCAGCAGCCCTGGGCGGGAGGCCGCCTCCTACGAGCAGTACGTC. As protein: CASSPGREAASYEQYV.

The chain joins TRBV7-2 to TRBJ1-5, with D perhaps matching TRBD1 (6 bases). This CDR3 comprises 17 residues. V gave up 4 bases and J gave up 1 base, with 17 bases separating them. Germline V gene sequence: CDR1 SGHTA, CDR2 FQGNSA. CDR3 sequence (DNA): TGTGCCAGCAGCTCGTACCGGGACAACTACAGCAATCAGCCCCAGCATTTT. Translated: CASSSYRDNYSNQPQHF.

This clonotype occurred many times. The V gene is TRBV12-3 or TRBV12-4, the J gene TRBJ1-4, with no clear D. This CDR3 is 11 amino acids long. V lost 5 bases, J lost 13 bases, and 11 bases lay in between. The CDR3 sequence is CASSLRRRLFF. CDR3 DNA sequence: TGTGCCAGCAGTCTCAGGAGGCGACTGTTTTTT.

This clonotype was seen a handful of times. This chain connects TRBV19 to TRBJ1-1; D gene ambiguous. V lost 7 bases and J lost 6, with 24 bases in between. The CDR3 contains 16 residues. The germline CDR1 and CDR2 sequences are LNHDA and SQIVND (reference sequence). The CDR3 spells CASNPTGVWVGPEAFF. In nucleotides, the CDR3 is TGTGCCAGTAACCCCACTGGGGTGTGGGTTGGCCCTGAAGCTTTCTTT. Full variable domain (rest looked up from reference TRBV19 and TRBJ1-1): DGGITQSPKYLFRKEGQNVTLSCEQNLNHDAMYWYRQDPGQGLRLIYYSQIVNDFQKGDIAEGYSVSREKKESFPLTVTSAQKNPTAFYLCASNPTGVWVGPEAFFGQGTRLTVV.

The CDR3 DNA is TGTGCCAGCAGCTCAGACCCTCGAGACACAGATACGCAGTATTTT. Amino acids: CASSSDPRDTDTQYF. The chain has TRBV7-2 and TRBJ2-3; no clear D gene. Germline V lookup: CDR1 SGHTA, CDR2 FQGNSA. The CDR3 extends over 15 amino acids. The ends were cut back, 4 bases at V and 2 bases at J, with 13 bases in the middle.

This chain connects TRBV14 to TRBJ2-1; the D is unclear. The length of the CDR3 is 15 residues. With 0 bases removed from V and 0 bases from J, the gap between germline ends came to 6 bases. Looked up from germline, CDR1 is SGHDN and CDR2 is FVKESK. The CDR3 DNA reads TGTGCCAGCAGCCAAGACCTCCACTCCTACAATGAGCAGTTCTTC. Its translation is CASSQDLHSYNEQFF.

This clonotype was found a few times. The CDR3 protein is CASRGRQLGDYGYTF. The DNA of the CDR3 is TGTGCCAGCAGAGGGAGACAACTTGGGGACTATGGCTACACCTTC. The rearrangement links TRBV12-3 or TRBV12-4 to TRBJ1-2, with no clear D. This CDR3 is built from 15 residues. The V gene lost 6 bases and the J gene lost 3 bases, with 17 bases spanning the gap.

This sequence joins TRBV7-2 and TRBJ2-3; the D gene is possibly TRBD2 (5 bases). There are 15 residues in the CDR3. Trimming shortened V by 3 bases and J by 3 bases, and 13 bases separated the two germline ends. The germline CDR1 and CDR2 sequences are SGHTA and FQGNSA. The CDR3 sequence is CASSFNPPGTDTQYF. CDR3 sequence (DNA): TGTGCCAGCAGCTTTAACCCGCCGGGGACAGATACGCAGTATTTT.

This clonotype was detected ten times or more. This chain connects TRBV7-3 to TRBJ2-2; no clear D. CDR3 length equals 12 residues. Looked up from germline, CDR1 is SGHTA and CDR2 is FQGTGA. The V end lost 5 bases, the J end lost 4 bases, and 5 bases lay between the germline ends. The CDR3 nucleotides are TGTGCCAGCAGCCGAGGCACCGGGGAGCTGTTTTTT. Translating it yields CASSRGTGELFF. Full variable domain (outside the CDR3, taken from reference TRBV7-3 and TRBJ2-2): GAGVSQTPSNKVTEKGKYVELRCDPISGHTALYWYRQSLGQGPEFLIYFQGTGAADDSGLPNDRFFAVRPEGSVSTLKIQRTERGDSAVYLCASSRGTGELFFGEGSRLTVL.